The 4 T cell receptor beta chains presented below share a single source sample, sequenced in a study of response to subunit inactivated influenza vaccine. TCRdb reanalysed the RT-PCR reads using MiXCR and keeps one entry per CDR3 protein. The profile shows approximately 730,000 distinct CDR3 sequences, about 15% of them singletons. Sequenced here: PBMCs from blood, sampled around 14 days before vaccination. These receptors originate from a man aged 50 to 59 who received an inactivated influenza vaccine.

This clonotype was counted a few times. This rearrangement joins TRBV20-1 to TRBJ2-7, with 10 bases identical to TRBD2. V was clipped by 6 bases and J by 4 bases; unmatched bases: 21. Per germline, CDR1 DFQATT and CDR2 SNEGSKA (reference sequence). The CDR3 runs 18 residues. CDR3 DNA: TGCAGTGCAATCGACCTCGGGACTAGCGAAATTAAATTTTACGAGCAGTACTTC. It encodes CSAIDLGTSEIKFYEQYF.

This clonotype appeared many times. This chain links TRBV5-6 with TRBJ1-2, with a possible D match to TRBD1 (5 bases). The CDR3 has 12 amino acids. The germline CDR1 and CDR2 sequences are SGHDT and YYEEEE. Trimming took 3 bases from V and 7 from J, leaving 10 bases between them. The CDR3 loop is CASSSRDGGYTF. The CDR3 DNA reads TGTGCCAGCAGCTCAAGGGACGGTGGCTACACCTTC.

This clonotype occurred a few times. The CDR3 DNA is TGCGCCAGCAGTTTTGAGGGGGGTTACTACAATGAGCAGTTCTTC. It encodes CASSFEGGYYNEQFF. The chain combines TRBV5-1 with TRBJ2-1; D tentatively reads TRBD1 or TRBD2 (6 bases each). Trimming took off 5 bases at V and 3 bases at J, with 15 bases between the two ends. The CDR3 runs to 15 residues. In germline, CDR1 is SGHRS, CDR2 YFSETQ. Filled out from reference TRBV5-1 and TRBJ2-1, the complete variable domain reads KAGVTQTPRYLIKTRGQQVTLSCSPISGHRSVSWYQQTPGQGLQFLFEYFSETQRNKGNFPGRFSGRQFSNSRSEMNVSTLELGDSALYLCASSFEGGYYNEQFFGPGTRLTVL.

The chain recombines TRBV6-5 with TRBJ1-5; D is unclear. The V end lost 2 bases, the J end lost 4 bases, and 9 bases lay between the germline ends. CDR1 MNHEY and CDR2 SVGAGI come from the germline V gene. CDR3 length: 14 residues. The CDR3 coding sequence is TGTGCCAGCAGTTACGCGGGGAAGAATCAGCCCCAGCATTTT. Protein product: CASSYAGKNQPQHF.